Listed below are T cell receptor beta chains from one sample, sequenced in a study of blood T cell repertoires in COVID-19. TCRdb's copy holds only in-frame clones and misses some; the assay was immunoSEQ multiplex PCR. The table shows approximately 200,000 clones, with around 84% occurring only once. The material sequenced was peripheral blood. Receptors originate from a woman in her sixties who had recovered from COVID-19. Each CDR3 is given with its conserved first and last residue. The order of the fields is clone size, D gene, V gene, J gene, CDR3 DNA, CDR3 protein. The D gene is left open where the match is weak. Size is stated for part of the rows, as once, few or many counts, or as a class when the clone is expanded.

size: -; D: -; V: TRBV19; J: TRBJ1-5; DNA: TGTGCCAGTAGTATTGGTCAGGGGCCGTACCAGCCCCAGCATTTT; CDR3: CASSIGQGPYQPQHF
size: few; D: -; V: TRBV10-1; J: TRBJ2-3; DNA: TGCGCCAGCAGTGAGCGGAGGGTCGATACGCAGTATTTT; CDR3: CASSERRVDTQYF
size: -; D: -; V: TRBV7-2; J: TRBJ2-5; DNA: TGTGCCAGCAGCTCCGCGGGCCAAGAGACCCAGTACTTC; CDR3: CASSSAGQETQYF
size: -; D: -; V: TRBV20-1; J: TRBJ2-7; DNA: TGCAGTGCTAGTTCGGCGGGTTACTACGAGCAGTACTTC; CDR3: CSASSAGYYEQYF
size: -; D: -; V: TRBV4-3; J: TRBJ2-7; DNA: TGCGCCAGCAGCCAAGATTGGGGCACCCGATACGAGCAGTACTTC; CDR3: CASSQDWGTRYEQYF
size: -; D: TRBD1; V: TRBV2; J: TRBJ2-2; DNA: TGTGCCAGCAGTCTAACAGGGGGACGCACCGGGGAGCTGTTTTTT; CDR3: CASSLTGGRTGELFF
size: -; D: TRBD1; V: TRBV11-1; J: TRBJ1-2; DNA: TGTGCCAGCAGCTCAACCCGGACAGGGAAGTATGGCTACACCTTC; CDR3: CASSSTRTGKYGYTF
size: -; D: -; V: TRBV6-5; J: TRBJ2-2; DNA: TGTGCCAGCAGGAAGGGGGGGATGAACACCGGGGAGCTGTTTTTT; CDR3: CASRKGGMNTGELFF
size: -; D: TRBD2; V: TRBV9; J: TRBJ2-3; DNA: TGTGCCAGCAGCGTAGGACTAGCGGGCACAGATACGCAGTATTTT; CDR3: CASSVGLAGTDTQYF
size: -; D: -; V: TRBV5-1; J: TRBJ1-1; DNA: TGCGCCAGCAGCTTGGCGGGGAACACTGAAGCTTTCTTT; CDR3: CASSLAGNTEAFF
size: once; D: TRBD1; V: TRBV24-1; J: TRBJ1-6; DNA: TGTGCCACCAGTGATCCACTCGACAGGGTATATTCACCCCTCCACTTT; CDR3: CATSDPLDRVYSPLHF
size: -; D: TRBD2; V: TRBV6-2/TRBV6-3; J: TRBJ2-5; DNA: TGTGCCAGCAGCGCCGGGACTAGCGGGACCAAGACCCAGTACTTC; CDR3: CASSAGTSGTKTQYF
size: -; D: -; V: TRBV18; J: TRBJ1-4; DNA: TGTGCCAGCTCACAGGGGGAAGCTACTCGAGGGCTGTTTTTT; CDR3: CASSQGEATRGLFF
size: -; D: -; V: TRBV9; J: TRBJ1-3; DNA: TGTGCCAGCAGCGGAAATGCGGAGTCTGGAAACACCATATATTTT; CDR3: CASSGNAESGNTIYF
size: once; D: -; V: TRBV6-5; J: TRBJ1-1; DNA: TGTGCCAGCAACCCAGGGGCCACTGAAGCTTTCTTT; CDR3: CASNPGATEAFF
size: few; D: TRBD2; V: TRBV4-2; J: TRBJ2-1; DNA: TGTGCCAGCAGCGCGGGGGGGCCGGATAATGAGCAGTTCTTC; CDR3: CASSAGGPDNEQFF
size: -; D: TRBD2; V: TRBV2; J: TRBJ2-1; DNA: TGTGCCAGCAGTCGACTAGCGGGGGGCATTTACAATGAGCAGTTCTTC; CDR3: CASSRLAGGIYNEQFF
size: once; D: -; V: TRBV3-1/TRBV3-2; J: TRBJ2-5; DNA: TGTGCCAGCAGCGCGGGATTTCATCGGGGCTTCCAAGAGACCCAGTACTTC; CDR3: CASSAGFHRGFQETQYF
size: few; D: -; V: TRBV9; J: TRBJ1-3; DNA: TGTGCCAGCAGCGTAGGGTGGGGGCTACATGGAAACACCATATATTTT; CDR3: CASSVGWGLHGNTIYF
size: few; D: -; V: TRBV6-5; J: TRBJ1-2; DNA: TGTGCCACCTACGTTACGGGGGGAGGAGGTGGCTACACCTTC; CDR3: CATYVTGGGGGYTF
size: -; D: TRBD2; V: TRBV2; J: TRBJ2-3; DNA: TGTGCCAGCCTTGAGACTAGCGCAGATACGCAGTATTTT; CDR3: CASLETSADTQYF
size: -; D: -; V: TRBV6-5; J: TRBJ1-1; DNA: TGTGCCAGCTACGCAGGTCAGGGATTGACTGAAGCTTTCTTT; CDR3: CASYAGQGLTEAFF